The clone carrying this TCR beta chain was picked up many times. The antigen is unknown. V dropped 5 bases and J dropped 4 bases, with 14 bases sitting between them. CDR3 length: 14 residues. Germline CDR1 reads SGHTA; CDR2 reads FQGTGA. The TCR beta CDR3 regions underwent amplification using RNA transcripts as the source. First-round RT-PCR targeting the TCR CDR3 was performed with the HTBI primer set. TCRdb fed the multiplex PCR reads into MiXCR, producing one record per CDR3 protein. The sample comprises more than 300,000 distinct CDR3 sequences, about 14% of which are singletons, and around a fifth rests with the top ten. The sample is drawn from a study of T cells in Graves' hyperthyroidism and ophthalmopathy. Study-wide findings and caveats: The model made its ophthalmopathy prediction, and onset followed a median approximately six months later.

The rearrangement joins TRBV7-3 to TRBJ1-2; maybe TRBD1 (5 bases). The sequenced sample consisted of blood. This clonotype originated in a woman between 25 and 40 years old with Graves' ophthalmopathy. CDR3 region: CASSPEQGTYGYTF. The DNA for the CDR3 is TGTGCCAGCAGCCCTGAACAAGGGACCTATGGCTACACCTTC.